This entry lists 5 T cell receptor beta chains sequenced from one sample in a study of molecular identifiers for immune sequencing clone quantification. TCRdb analysed the PCR reads with MiXCR anew, one entry per CDR3 protein. The sample shows approximately 670,000 distinct CDR3 sequences, 15% to 20% of them seen only once. Source material: naive CD8+ T cells from blood, with Jurkat cell RNA spiked in. Subset here: FACS-sorted CD8+CD4-CCR7+CD45RA+ naive T cells. The receptors stem from a human donor in good health. Some libraries in this study had Jurkat cell RNA spiked in.

With regard to this clonotype: One base away lies a much larger clone, so this may be a sequencing read error. This chain links TRBV6-5 with TRBJ1-1; the D is unclear. Germline assignment: CDR1 MNHEY and CDR2 SVGAGI. The CDR3 extends over 16 amino acids. DNA for the CDR3: TGTGCCACCAGTTACCGTGTTCCAGCCTCGAACACTGAAGCTTTCTTT. This codes for CATSYRVPASNTEAFF.

The chain is built from TRBV7-9 and TRBJ2-7, with 13 bases aligning to TRBD2. The CDR3 is made up of 15 amino acids. The germline V gene has CDR1 SEHNR and CDR2 FQNEAQ (reference sequence). V lost 7 bases, J lost 7 bases, and 10 bases stayed unmatched. CDR3 residues: CASTSGPGLAGEQYF. In DNA, the CDR3 is TGTGCCAGCACGTCAGGACCGGGACTAGCGGGAGAGCAGTACTTC.

In the case of this clonotype: A read error may be the cause here, since a much bigger clone is one base away. The V gene is TRBV28, the J gene TRBJ2-7; 14 bases match TRBD2. Germline CDR1 reads MDHEN; CDR2 reads SYDVKM. CDR3 size: 16 residues. The chain's CDR3 is CASGFRLAGGPYEQYF. The CDR3 DNA sequence: TGTGCCAGCGGTTTTCGACTAGCGGGAGGGCCCTACGAGCAGTACTTC.

This clonotype was seen repeatedly, ten times or more. The rearrangement links TRBV7-2 to TRBJ2-1; 7 positions agree with TRBD1. The CDR3 runs 15 residues. Germline-derived CDR1 and CDR2 are SGHTA and FQGNSA. Trimming removed 2 bases from V and 3 bases from J; junction bases left unmatched: 4. DNA of the CDR3: TGTGCCAGCAGCTTAACAGGGGAGTACTACAATGAGCAGTTCTTC. Translation: CASSLTGEYYNEQFF.

This clonotype came up a few times. The V gene is TRBV30, the J gene TRBJ1-2; D uncertain. CDR3 size: 14 residues. Germline V gene data show CDR1 as GTSNPN and CDR2 as SVGIG (reference sequence). With 1 base removed from V and 0 bases from J, the gap between germline ends came to 9 bases. The CDR3 sequence: CAWSDGATNYGYTF. CDR3 coding DNA: TGTGCCTGGAGTGACGGAGCAACTAACTATGGCTACACCTTC.